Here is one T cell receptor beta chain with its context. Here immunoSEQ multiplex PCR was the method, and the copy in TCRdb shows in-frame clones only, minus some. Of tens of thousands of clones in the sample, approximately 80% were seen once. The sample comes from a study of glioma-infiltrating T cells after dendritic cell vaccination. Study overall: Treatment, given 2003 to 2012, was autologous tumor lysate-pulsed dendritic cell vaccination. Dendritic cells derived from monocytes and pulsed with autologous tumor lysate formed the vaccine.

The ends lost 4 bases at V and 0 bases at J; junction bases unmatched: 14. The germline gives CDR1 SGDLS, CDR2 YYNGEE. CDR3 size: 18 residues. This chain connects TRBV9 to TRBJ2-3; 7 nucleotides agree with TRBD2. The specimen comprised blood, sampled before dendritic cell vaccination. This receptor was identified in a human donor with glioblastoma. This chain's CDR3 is CASSPRASGVSSTDTQYF. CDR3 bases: TGTGCCAGCAGCCCTCGGGCTAGCGGTGTTTCTAGCACAGATACGCAGTATTTT. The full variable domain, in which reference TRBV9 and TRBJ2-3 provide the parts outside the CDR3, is DSGVTQTPKHLITATGQRVTLRCSPRSGDLSVYWYQQSLDQGLQFLIQYYNGEERAKGNILERFSAQQFPDLHSELNLSSLELGDSALYFCASSPRASGVSSTDTQYFGPGTRLTVL.